These 21 T cell receptor beta chains were all obtained from the same sample, sequenced in a study of PD-1 blockade in classical Hodgkin lymphoma. The assay was immunoSEQ multiplex PCR, and TCRdb's table has in-frame clones only and misses some. Counted here are tens of thousands of clones, about 85% occurring once; the ten biggest clones make up more than 2%. Exposure to brentuximab vedotin varied, and each patient had relapsed following autologous stem cell transplantation. The CD4+ T cells used were purified from thawed PBMCs through magnetic negative selection. Material: CD4+ T cells from blood, obtained at baseline. These receptors were collected from a human donor with classical Hodgkin lymphoma.

The rearrangement joins TRBV6-5 to TRBJ2-5, with 8 bases that match TRBD2. This CDR3 has 13 residues. Germline lookup yields CDR1 MNHEY and CDR2 SVGAGI. The V and J ends lost 10 bases and 5 bases, in that order; junction bases with no gene match: 9. The CDR3 loop reads CATSAGGVETQYF. CDR3 bases: TGTGCCACATCGGCGGGGGGCGTTGAGACCCAGTACTTC.

V gene TRBV11-3 combines with J gene TRBJ2-1, with D unclear. V lost 5 bases and J 11 bases, leaving 13 bases between the germline ends. The germline V gene has CDR1 SGHNT and CDR2 YENEEA. The CDR3 spans 12 residues. CDR3 nucleotides: TGTGCCAGCAGCCCTACCGGCGTACAGCAGTTCTTC. It encodes CASSPTGVQQFF.

The V gene is TRBV12-5, the J gene TRBJ2-2, with D possibly being TRBD1 or TRBD2 (5 bases each). Germline CDR1 is LGHNT and CDR2 is FRNRAP. There are 16 residues in the CDR3. The germline V and J ends were trimmed by 2 bases and 0 bases, with 10 bases remaining between them. The CDR3 loop reads CASGLPGQANTGELFF. The DNA for the CDR3 is TGTGCTAGTGGTTTGCCGGGGCAGGCGAACACCGGGGAGCTGTTTTTT.

The rearrangement uses TRBV4-3 and TRBJ2-3; no clear D. V dropped 1 base and J dropped 5 bases, with 19 bases sitting between them. CDR3 length: 17 amino acids. Germline V lookup: CDR1 LGHNA, CDR2 YSLEER. In DNA, the CDR3 is TGCGCCAGCAGCCAAGCCTTTACTTCCTCGAAGGGAGATACGCAGTATTTT. Its protein product is CASSQAFTSSKGDTQYF.

This clone was detected a few times. The rearrangement joins TRBV2 to TRBJ1-2; tentative D call: TRBD1 (6 bases). CDR3 length equals 12 residues. The germline V and J ends were trimmed by 6 bases and 8 bases, with 13 bases remaining between them. Germline-derived CDR1 and CDR2 are SNHLY and FYNNEI. This chain's CDR3 is CASSRTVQGYTF. The CDR3 DNA reads TGTGCCAGCAGCAGGACAGTCCAGGGCTACACCTTC.

CDR3 sequence: CASSAEKPWGNTIYF. CDR3 coding DNA: TGTGCCAGCAGCGCCGAAAAGCCGTGGGGAAACACCATATATTTT. V is TRBV9 and J is TRBJ1-3; no clear D gene. CDR3 length equals 15 residues. V was clipped by 3 bases and J by 4 bases, with 14 bases between them. Germline V gene lookup returns CDR1 SGDLS and CDR2 YYNGEE. The complete variable domain, with remaining parts taken from reference TRBV9 and TRBJ1-3, reads DSGVTQTPKHLITATGQRVTLRCSPRSGDLSVYWYQQSLDQGLQFLIQYYNGEERAKGNILERFSAQQFPDLHSELNLSSLELGDSALYFCASSAEKPWGNTIYFGEGSWLTVV.

This clone has only one observation. V gene TRBV7-2 combines with J gene TRBJ2-7; D call uncertain. Germline V lookup: CDR1 SGHTA, CDR2 FQGNSA. The V gene lost 1 base and the J gene lost 5 bases, with 9 bases spanning the gap. This CDR3 region has 13 residues. In DNA form, the CDR3 reads TGTGCCAGCAGCTTAGTCGTACAGAACGAGCAGTACTTC. It is translated as CASSLVVQNEQYF. Supplemented by reference TRBV7-2 and TRBJ2-7, the full variable domain reads GAGVSQSPSNKVTEKGKDVELRCDPISGHTALYWYRQSLGQGLEFLIYFQGNSAPDKSGLPSDRFSAERTGGSVSTLTIQRTQQEDSAVYLCASSLVVQNEQYFGPGTRLTVT.

J is TRBJ2-7 and V is TRBV6-1; TRBD2 aligns across 14 bases. This CDR3 spans 14 amino acids. Germline CDR1 is MNHNS and CDR2 is SASEGT. V shed 7 bases and J 4 bases; nucleotides not matched to a gene: 3. CDR3: CASNRLAGGYEQYF. DNA for the CDR3: TGTGCCAGCAACCGACTAGCGGGAGGGTACGAGCAGTACTTC.

The sample holds one count of this clone. This rearrangement joins TRBV7-2 to TRBJ2-7, with D possibly matching TRBD1 (6 bases). V was pared by 1 base and J by 2 bases, with 12 bases between. In germline, CDR1 is SGHTA, CDR2 FQGNSA. This CDR3 has 15 residues. CDR3 sequence reads: CASSLDGTPTYEQYF. CDR3 nucleotides: TGTGCCAGCAGCTTAGATGGGACACCGACCTACGAGCAGTACTTC.

This chain uses TRBV2 with TRBJ1-5; 11 bases line up with TRBD1. V was clipped by 6 bases and J by 4 bases; unmatched bases: 2. The CDR3 is made up of 14 amino acids. CDR1 is SNHLY and CDR2 is FYNNEI in the germline V gene. The CDR3 sequence is CASRDRGQNQPQHF. CDR3 coding DNA: TGTGCCAGCAGGGACAGGGGGCAGAATCAGCCCCAGCATTTT.

This clone occurred a few times. V and J are TRBV28 and TRBJ2-7; D is ambiguous. Between the trimmed V and J ends, which lost 4 bases and 4 bases, there was a span of 8 bases. The CDR3 has 12 residues. Germline V CDR1 and CDR2: MDHEN, SYDVKM. CDR3 bases: TGTGCCAGCAGTTCTACAGCTTACGAGCAGTACTTC. It encodes CASSSTAYEQYF.

This chain links TRBV2 with TRBJ2-7; no reliable D call. Trimming took off 7 bases at V and 3 bases at J, with 7 bases between the two ends. The CDR3 extends over 11 amino acids. CDR1 and CDR2 from the germline V gene are SNHLY and FYNNEI. The CDR3, as DNA: TGTGCCAGCAATGTTTACTACGAGCAGTACTTC. Its translation: CASNVYYEQYF.

This sequence joins TRBV30 and TRBJ2-2; TRBD1 agrees at 9 bases. Per the germline V gene, CDR1 is GTSNPN and CDR2 is SVGIG (reference sequence). The J segment lost 4 bases and the V segment lost 7 bases, leaving 7 bases of the junction unmatched. The CDR3 spans 14 residues. CDR3 region: CASGTGRVTGELFF. CDR3 DNA: TGTGCCTCGGGGACAGGGAGGGTCACCGGGGAGCTGTTTTTT.

V usage is TRBV9 and J usage is TRBJ1-6; TRBD1 matches at 9 bases. Germline V gene data show CDR1 as SGDLS and CDR2 as YYNGEE. Trimming cost V 6 bases and J 9 bases; bases outside gene matches: 10. This CDR3 has 15 residues. The CDR3 DNA reads TGTGCCAGCAAGCCCGGGACAGGGCAGGGTTCACCCCTCCACTTT. This translates into CASKPGTGQGSPLHF.

This chain links TRBV21-1 with TRBJ1-5. TRBV21-1 represents a pseudogene. The CDR3 is made up of 15 amino acids. The CDR3 protein is CASSGRTYSNQPQHF. DNA for the CDR3: TGTGCCAGCAGCGGAAGGACCTATAGCAATCAGCCCCAGCATTTT.

The chain links TRBV19 to TRBJ1-5; D uncertain. CDR1 and CDR2 (germline): LNHDA, SQIVND (reference sequence). V shed 5 bases and J shed 0 bases, with 11 bases lying between them. This CDR3 has 15 amino acids. Here the CDR3 reads CASSQESLSNQPQHF. CDR3 nucleotide sequence: TGTGCCAGTAGTCAGGAGTCCCTTAGCAATCAGCCCCAGCATTTT.

This chain uses TRBV30 with TRBJ1-3; no clear D gene. V gave up 0 bases and J gave up 7 bases, with 7 bases separating them. The germline CDR1 and CDR2 sequences are GTSNPN and SVGIG (reference sequence). The CDR3 totals 12 residues. The CDR3 region has the DNA TGTGCCTGGAGTGTAACGTCTAACACCATATATTTT. It is translated as CAWSVTSNTIYF.

The rearrangement uses TRBV7-2 and TRBJ2-3, with 10 bases that match TRBD2. CDR1 and CDR2 (germline): SGHTA, FQGNSA. V gave up 1 base and J gave up 2 bases; unmatched junction bases: 6. The CDR3 consists of 17 residues. The CDR3 DNA reads TGTGCCAGCAGCTTAGAAGTAGCGGGGGGAAACACAGATACGCAGTATTTT. Encoded protein: CASSLEVAGGNTDTQYF.

The chain has TRBV6-5 and TRBJ1-1; 7 bases are shared with TRBD1. From germline, CDR1 is MNHEY and CDR2 SVGAGI. The junction had 11 bases not matched to a gene; V was cut back by 8 bases and J by 2 bases. The CDR3 contains 15 residues. Written as DNA, the CDR3 is TGTGCCAGCGTACCTACCGGGACAGTCAACACTGAAGCTTTCTTT. Its protein product is CASVPTGTVNTEAFF.

The chain joins TRBV6-5 to TRBJ1-3; D is undetermined. Looked up from germline, CDR1 is MNHEY and CDR2 is SVGAGI. The CDR3 covers 14 residues. V dropped 5 bases and J dropped 1 base, with 9 bases sitting between them. The CDR3 sequence is CASSRGGSGNTIYF. CDR3 DNA sequence: TGTGCCAGCAGTCGGGGTGGGTCTGGAAACACCATATATTTT.

V gene TRBV4-2 combines with J gene TRBJ2-1; no firm D call. There are 15 residues in the CDR3. V lost 1 base and J lost 4, with 11 bases in between. The germline CDR1 and CDR2 sequences are LGHNA and YNFKEQ. The CDR3 region is CASSQALDLYNEQFF. DNA of the CDR3: TGTGCCAGCAGCCAAGCTCTAGACTTGTACAATGAGCAGTTCTTC.